The entry below describes one TCR beta chain. Its specificity is unknown. Trimming cost V 6 bases and J 8 bases, with 11 bases left between them. Per the germline V gene, CDR1 is SNHLY and CDR2 is FYNNEI. The length of the CDR3 is 11 residues. The sample's treatment: roughly 10-day PBMC culture with coronavirus spike peptide pools or control peptides (ViraFEST assay). Negative selection was the method that isolated CD4+ T cells after around 10 days of culture. This sample is part of a study of vaccination and CD4 T cells after COVID-19. Study information: Sampling after COVID took place at a median of around 110 days (range 35 to 161) following diagnosis. Overlapping SARS-CoV-2, HCoV-NL63, HCoV-OC43 and HCoV-229E spike peptides stimulated the cells. Study-wide results and limits: Spike mono-reactive clones accounted for 304 of the 307 vaccine-specific clones found in convalescent patients.

Cultured CD4+ T cells had their DNA profiled by the Oncomine TCR Beta short-read assay. TCRdb itself ran the PCR reads through MiXCR, one entry per CDR3 protein. This table holds some 10,000 distinct CDR3 sequences, about 60% found once. The source of this sequence is a human donor who had recovered from COVID-19. The rearrangement links TRBV2 to TRBJ2-7, with a possible D match to TRBD2 (6 bases). Material for sequencing was CD4+ T cells from blood, cultured in vitro. CDR3: CASRRDFQQYF. The CDR3, as DNA: TGTGCCAGCAGAAGGGACTTTCAGCAGTACTTC.